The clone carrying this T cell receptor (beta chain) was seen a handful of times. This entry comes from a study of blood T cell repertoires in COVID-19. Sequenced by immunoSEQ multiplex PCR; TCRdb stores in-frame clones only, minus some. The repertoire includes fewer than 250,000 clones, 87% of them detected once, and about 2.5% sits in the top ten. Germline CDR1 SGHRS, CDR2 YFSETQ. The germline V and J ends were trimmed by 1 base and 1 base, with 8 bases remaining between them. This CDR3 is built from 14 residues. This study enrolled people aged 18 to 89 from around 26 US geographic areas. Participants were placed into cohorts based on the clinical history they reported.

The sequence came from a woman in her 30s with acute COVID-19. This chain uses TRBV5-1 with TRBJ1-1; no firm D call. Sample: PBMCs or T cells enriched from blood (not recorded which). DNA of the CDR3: TGCGCCAGCAGCTTGTATAGTACGAACACTGAAGCTTTCTTT. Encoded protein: CASSLYSTNTEAFF.